Listed here are 14 T cell receptor beta chains from one sample, sequenced in a study of T-cell memory formation after mild COVID-19. A single record per CDR3 protein comes from TCRdb applying MiXCR to the 5' RACE reads. Here the sample spans about 130,000 distinct CDR3 sequences, 15% to 20% being singletons. The sequenced sample consisted of PBMCs or a T cell subset sorted from them (not recorded which). The receptors derive from a man aged 18 to 29 who had mild COVID-19 (a few samples of this study predate the infection). Cell type and time point are not known.

This clonotype has a handful of counts. V gene TRBV7-2 combines with J gene TRBJ1-2, with TRBD1 as a possible D gene (6 bases). V lost 5 bases and J lost 4, with 11 bases in between. Per germline, CDR1 SGHTA and CDR2 FQGNSA. The CDR3 covers 13 residues. In DNA, the CDR3 is TGTGCCAGCAGCCCCCGGACAGCCTATGGCTACACCTTC. Its translation is CASSPRTAYGYTF. The complete variable domain, with remaining parts taken from reference TRBV7-2 and TRBJ1-2, reads GAGVSQSPSNKVTEKGKDVELRCDPISGHTALYWYRQSLGQGLEFLIYFQGNSAPDKSGLPSDRFSAERTGGSVSTLTIQRTQQEDSAVYLCASSPRTAYGYTFGSGTRLTVV.

The rearrangement uses TRBV6-5 and TRBJ2-3, with D possibly called TRBD1 or TRBD2 (5 bases each). Germline lookup yields CDR1 MNHEY and CDR2 SVGAGI. The length of the CDR3 is 15 residues. Deletions cut 2 bases from V and 6 bases from J, with 15 bases between. The CDR3, as DNA: TGTGCCAGCAGTTACGCGCACCTTGGGGGTGATACGCAGTATTTT. Its translation: CASSYAHLGGDTQYF.

V gene TRBV4-3 combines with J gene TRBJ2-3; 14 bases agree with TRBD2. CDR3 length equals 16 residues. Germline CDR1 and CDR2: LGHNA and YSLEER. V dropped 4 bases and J dropped 4; count of bases not matched to a gene: 4. CDR3 amino acids: CASSPGLAGGPDTQYF. CDR3 bases: TGCGCCAGCAGCCCAGGACTAGCGGGGGGCCCAGATACGCAGTATTTT.

The rearrangement joins TRBV12-3 or TRBV12-4 to TRBJ2-3, with D possibly matching TRBD2 (5 bases). The CDR3 runs to 12 residues. V lost 4 bases and J 5 bases, leaving 7 bases between the germline ends. In DNA form, the CDR3 reads TGTGCCAGCAGTTCCGGGGAAGATACGCAGTATTTT. It encodes CASSSGEDTQYF.

The table lists this clonotype with a few counts. This chain uses TRBV20-1 with TRBJ2-1; D tentatively fits TRBD1 or TRBD2 (5 bases each). Germline CDR1 and CDR2: DFQATT and SNEGSKA (reference sequence). This CDR3 contains 14 residues. The V end was cut by 5 bases, the J end by 9 bases, with 20 bases between. The CDR3 DNA reads TGCAGTGCTTACCCGGGACGCAGAGAGGGTGAGCAGTTCTTC. Translated, it gives CSAYPGRREGEQFF.

Points on this clonotype: A read error is possible here, since a much larger clone lies one base away. This rearrangement joins TRBV4-2 to TRBJ2-1; D may correspond to TRBD1 or TRBD2 (6 bases each). The CDR3 is 16 amino acids. Germline CDR1 and CDR2: LGHNA and YNFKEQ. The DNA of the CDR3 is TGTGCCAGCAGCCAAGATCCGGGGGCAGGGTACAATGAGCAGTTATTC. The encoded protein is CASSQDPGAGYNEQLF.

The gene calls are TRBV19 and TRBJ1-5; TRBD1 might be the D (5 bases). Trimming cost V 5 bases and J 5 bases, with 16 bases left between them. This CDR3 has 15 residues. The germline gives CDR1 LNHDA, CDR2 SQIVND (reference sequence). The CDR3 bases are TGTGCCAGTAGTTCTCAGGGAAGGAAAGATCAGCCCCAGCATTTT. Its protein product is CASSSQGRKDQPQHF.

V gene TRBV9 combines with J gene TRBJ2-1, with D maybe TRBD2 (6 bases). Germline lookup yields CDR1 SGDLS and CDR2 YYNGEE. The CDR3 has 12 residues. V shed 4 bases and J shed 7 bases, with 9 bases lying between them. The CDR3 reads CASSMLANEQFF. Written as DNA, the CDR3 is TGTGCCAGCAGCATGCTAGCGAATGAGCAGTTCTTC.

V gene TRBV5-6 combines with J gene TRBJ2-2, with TRBD1 as a possible D gene (5 bases). The CDR3 has 14 residues. Germline values: CDR1 SGHDT, CDR2 YYEEEE. Trimming stripped 0 bases from V and 4 bases from J, with 7 bases between. The CDR3 DNA reads TGTGCCAGCAGCTTGGCAGGGCCCACCGGGGAGCTGTTTTTT. This encodes CASSLAGPTGELFF.

The rearrangement uses TRBV4-2 and TRBJ1-6; D unclear. This CDR3 spans 13 amino acids. The germline V and J ends were trimmed by 4 bases and 9 bases, with 10 bases remaining between them. Germline values: CDR1 LGHNA, CDR2 YNFKEQ. The CDR3 loop reads CASSPNIFSPLHF. In DNA form, the CDR3 reads TGTGCCAGCAGCCCTAACATATTTTCACCCCTCCACTTT.

V and J are TRBV6-6 and TRBJ1-2; D is undetermined. Trimming pared 6 bases from V and 6 bases from J, leaving 14 bases between. This CDR3 has 13 amino acids. Germline CDR1 reads MNHNY; CDR2 reads SVGAGI (reference sequence). The CDR3 protein is CASSRDVPHGYTF. The CDR3 region has the DNA TGTGCCAGCAGCCGAGACGTTCCCCATGGCTACACCTTC.

The V gene is TRBV10-2, the J gene TRBJ2-5; D uncertain. V was trimmed by 3 bases and J by 9 bases, leaving 17 bases between them. CDR1 is WSHSY, CDR2 SAAADI, per germline. The CDR3 length is 14 residues. The CDR3 sequence: CASSDTATSGAQYF. DNA of the CDR3: TGCGCCAGCAGTGATACGGCTACCTCTGGGGCCCAGTACTTC.

This clonotype was counted only a few times. The V call is TRBV6-2 or TRBV6-3, the J call TRBJ2-3; 12 bases map to TRBD2. After removal of 7 bases from V and 1 base from J, the junction contained 6 bases not matched to a gene. From germline, CDR1 is MNHEY and CDR2 SVGEGT. The CDR3 has 16 amino acids. The CDR3 DNA sequence: TGTGCCAGCAATCCTAGCGGGGGGGCAGGCACAGATACGCAGTATTTT. Protein sequence: CASNPSGGAGTDTQYF.

This clonotype has at least ten counts. The CDR3 loop reads CASSLRHEQFF. The CDR3 DNA sequence: TGTGCCAGCAGCTTGAGACATGAGCAGTTCTTC. The chain combines TRBV11-3 with TRBJ2-1, with D hard to call. With 3 bases removed from V and 8 bases from J, the gap between germline ends came to 5 bases. The CDR3 sequence is 11 residues long. Per germline, CDR1 SGHNT and CDR2 YENEEA.